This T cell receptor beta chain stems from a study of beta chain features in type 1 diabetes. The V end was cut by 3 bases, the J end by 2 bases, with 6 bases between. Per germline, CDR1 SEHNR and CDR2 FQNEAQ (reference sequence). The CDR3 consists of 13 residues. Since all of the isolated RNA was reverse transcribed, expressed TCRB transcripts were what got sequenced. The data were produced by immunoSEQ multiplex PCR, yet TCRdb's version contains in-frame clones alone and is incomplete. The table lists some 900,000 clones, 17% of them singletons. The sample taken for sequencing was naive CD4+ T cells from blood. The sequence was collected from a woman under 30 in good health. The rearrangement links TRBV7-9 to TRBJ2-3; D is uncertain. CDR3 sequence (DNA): TGTGCCAGCAGCTTGATACTCACAGATACGCAGTATTTT. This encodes CASSLILTDTQYF.